The source of this T cell receptor beta chain is a study of control samples from healthy donors and cancer patients (dated by TCRdb to between 2020 and 2021). Looking up the germline V gene yields CDR1 SGDLS and CDR2 YYNGEE. Between the V and J ends, shortened by 4 bases and 1 base respectively, the junction contains 14 bases. Including cysteine and phenylalanine, the CDR3 has 15 amino acids. The only DNA kept is the CDR3, 45 bases in frame from the first base. With respect to this clone: Its antigen is still unknown. No clone much larger than this one lies a single base away; base qualities are absent.

Library creation used the immunoSEQ multiplex PCR assay. The table comes from immuneACCESS by way of TCRdb, which keeps in-frame sequences with V and J called. Part of the clones is missing from these tables; in studies checked, under half for an unresolved V gene and the rest for unknown reasons. In all, the sample holds hundreds of thousands of clones, and over 75% of those were seen once. The ten biggest clones cover 5.5% to 7.5% of the sample. The chain is made from TRBV9 and TRBJ1-1; tentative D gene TRBD1, with 6 bases matching. The sample consisted of PBMCs. The clonotype was recovered from a middle-aged man with head and neck cancer. CDR3 sequence: CASSPQTGWNTEAFF. Read as DNA, the sequence is TGTGCCAGCAGCCCTCAGACAGGATGGAACACTGAAGCTTTCTTT.